This TCR beta chain was captured by sequencing in a study of memory CD4+ T cells and cytomegalovirus serostatus. The J segment lost 7 bases and the V segment lost 6 bases, leaving 6 bases of the junction unmatched. CDR3 length equals 13 residues. Germline CDR1 and CDR2: MDHEN and SYDVKM. The table came from immunoSEQ multiplex PCR; TCRdb's copy has only in-frame clones and leaves some out. The sample gives some 95,000 clones, 80% of which show up once; 3.6% is in the top ten. Turning to this clone: The antigen remains unidentified.

Single viable CD3+CD4+CD8-CD45RO+ cells were sorted as the memory CD4+ T cells. Donors' CMV status reflects serum IgG against pp150, pp28, p38, p52. CD4+ T cells were isolated by positive magnetic selection. The study, taken as a whole, reports: CD4+ memory repertoires contained about 40% of the 164 reported CMV TCRbeta sequences. Suggested: most of the CMV-linked TCR signature lies in CD4+ memory cells.

The source material was memory CD4+ T cells from blood. This TCR derives from an adult in good health and CMV-seropositive. The chain joins TRBV28 to TRBJ1-5, with 7 positions matching TRBD1. The CDR3 sequence: CASSHDRAQPQHF. DNA of the CDR3: TGTGCCAGCAGCCACGACAGGGCCCAGCCCCAGCATTTT.